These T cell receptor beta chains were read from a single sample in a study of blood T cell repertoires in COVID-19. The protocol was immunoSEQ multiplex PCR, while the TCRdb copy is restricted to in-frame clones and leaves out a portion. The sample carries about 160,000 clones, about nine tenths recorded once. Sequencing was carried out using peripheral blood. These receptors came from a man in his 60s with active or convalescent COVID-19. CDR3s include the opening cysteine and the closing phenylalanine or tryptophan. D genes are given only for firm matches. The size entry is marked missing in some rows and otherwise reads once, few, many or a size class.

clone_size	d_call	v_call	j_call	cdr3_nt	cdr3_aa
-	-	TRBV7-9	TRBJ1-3	TGTGCCAGCAGCCGCTACCGTTCTGGAAACACCATATATTTT	CASSRYRSGNTIYF
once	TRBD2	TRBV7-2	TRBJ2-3	TGTGCCAGCAGCTTTATTAGCGGGCCGTCAGATACGCAGTATTTT	CASSFISGPSDTQYF
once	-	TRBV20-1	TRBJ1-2	TGCAGTGCGCCGGGACTTTATGGCTACACCTTC	CSAPGLYGYTF
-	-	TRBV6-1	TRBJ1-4	TGTGCCAGCAGTGAAGTGGACGGGACTCGTGAAAAACTGTTTTTT	CASSEVDGTREKLFF
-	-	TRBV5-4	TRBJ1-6	TGTGCCAGCAGCTTGGACAGTTATAATTCACCCCTCCACTTT	CASSLDSYNSPLHF
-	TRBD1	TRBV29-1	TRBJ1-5	TGCAGCGTTGGGGGTGGGACAGGTGCCTCCAATCAGCCCCAGCATTTT	CSVGGGTGASNQPQHF
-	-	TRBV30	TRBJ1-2	TGTGCCTGGACTCCTGGGAGTGATGGCTACACCTTC	CAWTPGSDGYTF
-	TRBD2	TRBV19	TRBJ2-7	TGTGCCAGTAGTATAGATTTTCCTTGGGGACAGGGTCTAGCGGGAGGGGAGTGCGAGCAGTACTTC	CASSIDFPWGQGLAGGECEQYF
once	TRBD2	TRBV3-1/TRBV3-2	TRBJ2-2	TGTGCCAGCAGCCAAACCGTTCTAGCGGGAGTAATTACCGGGGAGCTGTTTTTT	CASSQTVLAGVITGELFF
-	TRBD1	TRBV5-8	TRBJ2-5	TGTGCCAGCAGCTTGGGGGACAGTAGGAAAGAGACCCAGTACTTC	CASSLGDSRKETQYF
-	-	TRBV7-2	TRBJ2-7	TGTGCCAGCAGCTTAGCGCGGAGCCAACTCTACGAGCAGTACTTC	CASSLARSQLYEQYF
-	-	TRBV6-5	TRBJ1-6	TGTGCCAGCAATCCGACAGGCGGGTATTCACCCCTCCACTTT	CASNPTGGYSPLHF
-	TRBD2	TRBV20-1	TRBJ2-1	TGCAGTGCTAGTACCTACCCCGGGGGGGCGGGAGGACTCTATAATGAGCAGTTCTTC	CSASTYPGGAGGLYNEQFF
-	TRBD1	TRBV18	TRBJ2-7	TGTGCCAGCTCACCAACCAGGGGGCAGGAATACTTC	CASSPTRGQEYF
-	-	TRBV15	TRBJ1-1	TGTGCCACCGGACAGCCTGCAATGAACACTGAAGCTTTCTTT	CATGQPAMNTEAFF
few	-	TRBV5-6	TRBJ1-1	TGTGCCAGCAGTACAGGGATGCGGCTGAACACTGAAGCTTTCTTT	CASSTGMRLNTEAFF
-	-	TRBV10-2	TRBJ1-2	TGCGCCAGCAGTGAGACTACAGGGAGACCTAACTATGGCTACACCTTC	CASSETTGRPNYGYTF
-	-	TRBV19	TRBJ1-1	-	CASTSGQGEITEAFF
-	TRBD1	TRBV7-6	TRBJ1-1	TGTGCCAGCAGCTTAGGACAGGGGGGAAAAACTGAAGCTTTCTTT	CASSLGQGGKTEAFF
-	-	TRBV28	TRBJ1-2	TGTGCCAGCAGTTATGCAGGGCGGACCTATGGCTACACCTTC	CASSYAGRTYGYTF
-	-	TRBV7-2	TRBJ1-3	TGTGCCAGCAGCTTAGGGGTGAGGGGAAACACCATATATTTT	CASSLGVRGNTIYF
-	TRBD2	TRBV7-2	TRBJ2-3	TGTGCCAGCAGCTTAGATCTAGCGGGGCGCACAGATACGCAGTATTTT	CASSLDLAGRTDTQYF
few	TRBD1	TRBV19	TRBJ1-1	TGTGCCACCAAGGACAGGCCGAACACTGAAGCTTTCTTT	CATKDRPNTEAFF
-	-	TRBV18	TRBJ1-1	TGTGCCAGCTCACCAGTCAGGGATGAAGCTTTCTTT	CASSPVRDEAFF
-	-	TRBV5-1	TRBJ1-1	TGCGCCAGCAGCTGGGGGCCCATTGGCCAGGCGAACACTGAAGCTTTCTTT	CASSWGPIGQANTEAFF
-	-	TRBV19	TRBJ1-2	TGTGCCAGTAGTCAGACAGGAGACGTCTTCTATGGCTACACCTTC	CASSQTGDVFYGYTF
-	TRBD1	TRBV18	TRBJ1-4	TGTGCCAGCTCACCGGACAGGGGCCGGAATAATGAAAAACTGTTTTTT	CASSPDRGRNNEKLFF
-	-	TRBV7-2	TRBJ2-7	TGTGCCAGCAGCTTAGGCCCCGACAGGTCGAGCTCCTACGAGCAGTACTTC	CASSLGPDRSSSYEQYF
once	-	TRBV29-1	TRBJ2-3	TGCAGCGTTGAAGATCAGGAGGGGGATACGCAGTATTTT	CSVEDQEGDTQYF
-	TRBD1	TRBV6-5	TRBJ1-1	TGTGCCAGCAGGGGACAGATGAACACTGAAGCTTTCTTT	CASRGQMNTEAFF
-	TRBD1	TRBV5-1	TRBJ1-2	TGCGCCAGCAGCTTGGAGGCAGGGGGCGGCTATGGCTACACCTTC	CASSLEAGGGYGYTF
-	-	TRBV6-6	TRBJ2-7	TGTGCCAGCAGTTACTCACGCCAGCGCTACGAGCAGTACTTC	CASSYSRQRYEQYF
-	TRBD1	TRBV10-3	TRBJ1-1	TGTGCCATCTCGGGACAGGAGAACACTGAAGCTTTCTTT	CAISGQENTEAFF
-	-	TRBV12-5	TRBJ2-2	TGTGCTAGTGGTTTGGTATTGGGGGCTGCCGGGGAGCTGTTTTTT	CASGLVLGAAGELFF
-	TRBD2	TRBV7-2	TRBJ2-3	TGTGCCAGCAGCTTAGGCCTAGCGGGGGGCGAGGATACGCAGTATTTT	CASSLGLAGGEDTQYF
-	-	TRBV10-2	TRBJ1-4	TGCGCCAGCAGTGTGGCAACAACTAATGAAAAACTGTTTTTT	CASSVATTNEKLFF
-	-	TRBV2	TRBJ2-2	TGTGCCAGCAGTCCGGGACAGAACACCGGGGAGCTGTTTTTT	CASSPGQNTGELFF
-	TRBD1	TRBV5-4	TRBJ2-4	TGTGCCAGCAGCACGACAGGGGGCGGGGGAAACATTCAGTACTTC	CASSTTGGGGNIQYF
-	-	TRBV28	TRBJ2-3	TGTGCCAGCAGTTTAGGAAGGGCCACAGGCACGCAGTATTTT	CASSLGRATGTQYF
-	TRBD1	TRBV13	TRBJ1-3	TGTGCCAGCAGCCGGGACAGGGCATCTGGAAACACCATATATTTT	CASSRDRASGNTIYF
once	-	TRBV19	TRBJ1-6	TGTGCCAGTAGTATCAGGGGTAGAAATAATTCACCCCTCCACTTT	CASSIRGRNNSPLHF